Each of the 30 T cell receptor beta chains below was sequenced from the same sample in a study of blood T cells in healthy people across ages (dated by TCRdb to the mid-2010s). Libraries were made using 5' RACE. Reads for this sample came from an Illumina HiSeq 2500. A second PCR of roughly 7 to 12 cycles was run with a J-beta primer mix and a sample-barcoded 5' primer. The public reads were quality trimmed at Q25 with fastp and then assembled into clones with MiXCR by TCRdb, keeping productive beta chains. Entries that share a CDR3 protein sequence are merged under the most common genes and DNA. This sample comprises about 1.6 million distinct CDR3 sequences, almost 35% of them detected only once. Together, the top ten hold around 11% of the sample. Material: blood. The source of these receptors is a woman aged 25 to 45 in good health.

This chain connects TRBV5-1 to TRBJ2-1; 10 positions agree with TRBD2. After removal of 0 bases from V and 2 bases from J, the junction contained 5 bases not matched to a gene. This CDR3 has 17 residues. Germline V CDR1 and CDR2: SGHRS, YFSETQ. The CDR3 bases are TGCGCCAGCAGCTTGGCTAGCGGGAGCTCCGCCTACAATGAGCAGTTCTTC. Encoded protein: CASSLASGSSAYNEQFF.

The sample holds a few counts of this clonotype. CDR3 nucleotides: TGTGCCAGCAGTTTCTCGCTATATGGCTACACCTTC. Amino acid sequence: CASSFSLYGYTF. This sequence joins TRBV2 and TRBJ1-2; no reliable D call. The CDR3 is 12 residues long. V shed 5 bases and J shed 5 bases, with 9 bases lying between them. Germline loops: CDR1 SNHLY, CDR2 FYNNEI.

This rearrangement joins TRBV28 to TRBJ2-7; D ambiguous. The V and J ends lost 7 bases and 6 bases respectively, with 16 bases between them. Germline V gene data show CDR1 as MDHEN and CDR2 as SYDVKM. The CDR3 covers 13 residues. The CDR3 nucleotides are TGTGCCAGCACCGCCCCGGCAGGAAGCGAGCAGTACTTC. Its protein is CASTAPAGSEQYF.

The chain has TRBV12-3 or TRBV12-4 and TRBJ1-5, with TRBD1 matching 10 bases. The CDR3 covers 19 residues. The ends lost 3 bases at V and 0 bases at J; junction bases unmatched: 11. This CDR3 is CASSFWDRGNSRSNQPQHF. CDR3 sequence (DNA): TGTGCCAGCAGTTTCTGGGACAGGGGTAATTCCCGTAGCAATCAGCCCCAGCATTTT.

The chain uses TRBV2 and TRBJ2-1; either TRBD1 or TRBD2 may fit D (5 bases each). The V end was cut by 3 bases, the J end by 0 bases, with 9 bases between. The CDR3 totals 15 residues. Germline-derived CDR1 and CDR2 are SNHLY and FYNNEI. Here the CDR3 reads CASSEGVGSYNEQFF. Written as DNA, the CDR3 is TGTGCCAGCAGTGAGGGGGTAGGCTCCTACAATGAGCAGTTCTTC. Based on the CDR3 plus reference TRBV2 and TRBJ2-1, the full variable domain is EPEVTQTPSHQVTQMGQEVILRCVPISNHLYFYWYRQILGQKVEFLVSFYNNEISEKSEIFDDQFSVERPDGSNFTLKIRSTKLEDSAMYFCASSEGVGSYNEQFFGPGTRLTVL.

This clonotype was seen a handful of times. The rearrangement uses TRBV29-1 and TRBJ1-2; the D gene is possibly TRBD1 (5 bases). V was pared by 7 bases and J by 12 bases, with 12 bases between. There are 9 residues in the CDR3. Germline assignment: CDR1 SQVTM and CDR2 ANQGSEA. The CDR3 bases are TGCAGCGGCGGGACCCCCGACACCTTC. Residues: CSGGTPDTF.

This clonotype was counted a few times. J is TRBJ2-3 and V is TRBV5-1; TRBD2 might be the D (5 bases). Trimming took off 3 bases at V and 5 bases at J, with 16 bases between the two ends. The CDR3 contains 15 residues. The V gene's germline CDR1 is SGHRS and CDR2 YFSETQ. The CDR3 sequence is CASSSPRGEIDTQYF. The CDR3 bases are TGCGCCAGCAGCTCCCCTCGGGGAGAAATAGATACGCAGTATTTT.

J is TRBJ2-7 and V is TRBV3-1; no definite D call. The J call could be wrong; TRBJ2-5 is a better fit for the DNA end. CDR1 is LGHDT, CDR2 YNNKEL, per germline (reference sequence). There are 15 residues in the CDR3. This chain's CDR3 is CASSHPGTKVETQYF. For the CDR3, the DNA is TGTGCCAGCAGCCACCCCGGAACGAAGGTGGAGACCCAGTACTTC.

The J gene is TRBJ1-2, the V gene TRBV4-1; TRBD1 is a possible D gene (6 bases). Per the germline V gene, CDR1 is MGHRA and CDR2 is YSYEKL. The CDR3 runs 15 residues. The V gene lost 1 base and the J gene lost 5 bases, with 14 bases spanning the gap. CDR3: CASSQAPGGSYGYTF. The CDR3 region has the DNA TGCGCCAGCAGCCAAGCTCCCGGGGGCAGTTATGGCTACACCTTC.

This clonotype was found many times. The chain has TRBV29-1 and TRBJ2-3; 7 positions match TRBD1. V shed 5 bases, J shed 3 bases, and the junction held 8 bases outside the gene matches. Germline CDR1 SQVTM, CDR2 ANQGSEA. The CDR3 is 14 amino acids. The CDR3 DNA reads TGCAGCGTTTCTCCGACAGGGACAACAGATACGCAGTATTTT. Encoded protein: CSVSPTGTTDTQYF.

The chain uses TRBV5-6 and TRBJ2-1; D uncertain. Germline V gene lookup returns CDR1 SGHDT and CDR2 YYEEEE. There are 15 residues in the CDR3. With 3 bases removed from V and 2 bases from J, the gap between germline ends came to 12 bases. CDR3 nucleotides: TGTGCCAGCAGCTGGGGATCCGTTACCTACAATGAGCAGTTCTTC. Its translation is CASSWGSVTYNEQFF. Complete variable domain (other parts from reference TRBV5-6 and TRBJ2-1): DAGVTQSPTHLIKTRGQQVTLRCSPKSGHDTVSWYQQALGQGPQFIFQYYEEEERQRGNFPDRFSGHQFPNYSSELNVNALLLGDSALYLCASSWGSVTYNEQFFGPGTRLTVL.

A few counts support this clonotype. The V call is TRBV28, the J call TRBJ2-1; 9 nucleotides match TRBD2. There are 13 residues in the CDR3. Germline loops: CDR1 MDHEN, CDR2 SYDVKM. V lost 9 bases, J lost 5 bases, and 5 bases stayed unmatched. The CDR3 loop reads CASLAGRNNEQFF. As DNA, the CDR3 is TGTGCCAGTCTAGCGGGACGTAACAATGAGCAGTTCTTC.

The chain is built from TRBV15 and TRBJ2-7; TRBD2 aligns across 8 bases. The better agreement between TRBJ2-5 and the DNA end casts doubt on the J call. Germline lookup yields CDR1 LNHNV and CDR2 YYDKDF (reference sequence). The CDR3 length is 16 residues. The CDR3 loop is CATTESYLAGVETQYF. DNA of the CDR3: TGTGCCACCACGGAATCATATCTAGCGGGTGTAGAGACCCAGTACTTC.

The chain couples TRBV5-1 to TRBJ2-6, with D uncertain. The CDR3 extends over 15 amino acids. Germline V gives CDR1 SGHRS, CDR2 YFSETQ. Trimming removed 5 bases from V and 2 bases from J, with 11 bases in between. The chain's CDR3 is CASRVDFAGANVLTF. DNA for the CDR3: TGCGCCAGCAGGGTAGACTTTGCTGGGGCCAACGTCCTGACTTTC. The complete variable domain, with remaining parts taken from reference TRBV5-1 and TRBJ2-6, reads KAGVTQTPRYLIKTRGQQVTLSCSPISGHRSVSWYQQTPGQGLQFLFEYFSETQRNKGNFPGRFSGRQFSNSRSEMNVSTLELGDSALYLCASRVDFAGANVLTFGAGSRLTVL.

The chain has TRBV27 and TRBJ2-5; D is unclear. The J call could be wrong; TRBJ2-7 is a better fit for the DNA end. This CDR3 is 15 amino acids long. The germline V gene encodes CDR1 MNHEY and CDR2 SMNVEV (reference sequence). The DNA for the CDR3 is TGTGCCAGCAGTTTCACAAAACTTAACTCCTACGAGCAGTACTTC. This translates into CASSFTKLNSYEQYF.

In this sample, this clonotype turned up a few times. The rearrangement uses TRBV9 and TRBJ1-5; 7 bases are a match to TRBD1. Germline V CDR1 and CDR2: SGDLS, YYNGEE. Unmatched junction bases numbered 9, after V lost 2 bases and J lost 7 bases. The CDR3 is 15 amino acids. The CDR3 nucleotides are TGTGCCAGCAGCGTCGATACAGGGGCTGGACAGCCCCAGCATTTT. Its translation: CASSVDTGAGQPQHF.

The table lists this clonotype with a few counts. The chain combines TRBV11-2 with TRBJ1-4, with D unresolved. Germline V gene lookup returns CDR1 SGHAT and CDR2 FQNNGV. V lost 4 bases and J lost 8, with 17 bases in between. This CDR3 has 15 residues. The CDR3 nucleotides read TGTGCCAGCAGCTCCGACCGAGGGTTAAGGGAAAAACTGTTTTTT. Its protein product is CASSSDRGLREKLFF. Full variable domain (rest looked up from reference TRBV11-2 and TRBJ1-4): EAGVAQSPRYKIIEKRQSVAFWCNPISGHATLYWYQQILGQGPKLLIQFQNNGVVDDSQLPKDRFSAERLKGVDSTLKIQPAKLEDSAVYLCASSSDRGLREKLFFGSGTQLSVL.

The chain carries TRBV6-5 and TRBJ2-3, with 10 bases matching TRBD2. Germline V gene sequence: CDR1 MNHEY, CDR2 SVGAGI. V trimming: 0 bases; J trimming: 11 bases; junction bases outside the gene matches: 2. The CDR3 extends over 13 amino acids. CDR3 region: CASSYSGTSEQYF. CDR3 DNA: TGTGCCAGCAGTTACTCCGGGACTAGCGAGCAGTATTTT.

The table lists this clonotype with many counts. The chain recombines TRBV5-5 with TRBJ2-3; 7 bases fit TRBD2. The CDR3 is 14 amino acids. CDR1 is SGHKS, CDR2 YYEKEE, per germline (reference sequence). V was pared by 4 bases and J by 5 bases, with 7 bases of the junction left unmatched. Here the CDR3 DNA reads TGTGCCAGCAGCATGACCCCGGGAGGAGATACGCAGTATTTT. This translates into CASSMTPGGDTQYF.

The CDR3 DNA reads as TGTGCCAGCAGTGGGGGCGTGGCGGGAGTTTACAATGAGCAGTTCTTC. Amino acids: CASSGGVAGVYNEQFF. This chain links TRBV6-1 with TRBJ2-1; TRBD2 agrees at 7 bases. After removal of 4 bases from V and 4 bases from J, the junction contained 10 bases not matched to a gene. The CDR3 runs 16 residues. Germline assignment: CDR1 MNHNS and CDR2 SASEGT.

Comment on this clonotype: A much larger clone differs by one base, so this may be a read error. This sequence joins TRBV5-1 and TRBJ2-5; D perhaps matches TRBD2 (7 bases). The CDR3 runs 14 residues. CDR1 and CDR2 from the germline V gene are SGHRS and YFSETQ. The CDR3 region is CASSFKGGQEAQYF. The CDR3 DNA reads TGCGCCAGCAGCTTTAAGGGGGGGCAAGAGGCCCAGTACTTC.

The V gene is TRBV27, the J gene TRBJ2-7; D is tentatively TRBD1 or TRBD2 (5 bases each). Germline loops: CDR1 MNHEY, CDR2 SMNVEV (reference sequence). The CDR3 loop spans 15 amino acids. Trimming took off 6 bases at V and 5 bases at J, with 20 bases between the two ends. The CDR3 region has the DNA TGTGCCAGCAGACCCTGGGGGTCGGGTGAACACGAGCAGTACTTC. Protein product: CASRPWGSGEHEQYF.

The chain carries TRBV9 and TRBJ1-2, with a tentative D call TRBD1 (5 bases). Trimming pared 0 bases from V and 5 bases from J, leaving 11 bases between. The CDR3 runs 14 residues. Germline V gene data show CDR1 as SGDLS and CDR2 as YYNGEE. The CDR3: CASSVAGTSYGYTF. In DNA, the CDR3 is TGTGCCAGCAGCGTAGCTGGGACCAGTTATGGCTACACCTTC.

This clonotype turned up a few times. This chain connects TRBV4-2 to TRBJ2-1, with 9 positions matching TRBD2. CDR3 size: 16 residues. Germline CDR1 reads LGHNA; CDR2 reads YNFKEQ. V trimming: 4 bases; J trimming: 5 bases; junction bases outside the gene matches: 9. Here the CDR3 reads CASSLTRGGGDNEQFF. The DNA of the CDR3 is TGTGCCAGCAGCCTCACTCGCGGGGGGGGAGACAATGAGCAGTTCTTC.

The chain employs TRBV6-2 or TRBV6-3 and TRBJ1-2, with a tentative D call TRBD1 (6 bases). Deletions cut 0 bases from V and 6 bases from J, with 17 bases between. Per the germline V gene, CDR1 is MNHEY and CDR2 is SVGEGT. CDR3 size: 16 residues. Written as DNA, the CDR3 is TGTGCCAGCAGTTACTCGGGGGGCGCGCAATGGGATGGCTACACCTTC. Its protein product is CASSYSGGAQWDGYTF.

This clonotype was detected ten times or more. The genes are TRBV10-1 and TRBJ2-7; no clear D gene. Germline V gives CDR1 WNHNN, CDR2 SYGVQD (reference sequence). The germline V and J ends were trimmed by 6 bases and 2 bases, with 8 bases remaining between them. CDR3 length: 12 residues. In DNA form, the CDR3 reads TGCGCCAGCAGGAGCAGGACCTACGAGCAGTACTTC. It encodes CASRSRTYEQYF.

This clonotype was seen repeatedly, ten times or more. In DNA form, the CDR3 reads TGTGCCATCAGTGAATCGGTAGCGGTAACCTACAATGAGCAGTTCTTC. It is translated as CAISESVAVTYNEQFF. The V and J genes are TRBV10-3 and TRBJ2-1, with D possibly matching TRBD2 (6 bases). Germline CDR1 and CDR2: ENHRY and SYGVKD. V lost 3 bases and J lost 2, with 14 bases in between. CDR3 length: 16 amino acids.

This chain links TRBV4-1 with TRBJ1-1, with D hard to call. Per germline, CDR1 MGHRA and CDR2 YSYEKL. The CDR3 consists of 14 residues. Trimming took 4 bases from V and 5 from J, leaving 14 bases between them. The CDR3 here is CASSRTALSTEAFF. DNA of the CDR3: TGCGCCAGCAGCCGGACCGCCTTGTCTACTGAAGCTTTCTTT.

This clonotype was counted a few times. In DNA form, the CDR3 reads TGTGCCAGCAGCTTTGGGGATTGGAACACTGAAGCTTTCTTT. It is translated as CASSFGDWNTEAFF. The chain combines TRBV13 with TRBJ1-1, with D unclear. The CDR3 has 14 residues. Trimming pared 3 bases from V and 1 base from J, leaving 9 bases between. Germline loops: CDR1 PRHDT, CDR2 FYEKMQ (reference sequence).

This clonotype appeared a few times. V gene TRBV27 combines with J gene TRBJ2-6; TRBD1 matches at 9 bases. V was pared by 7 bases and J by 2 bases, with 18 bases of the junction left unmatched. The length of the CDR3 is 20 residues. Looked up from germline, CDR1 is MNHEY and CDR2 is SMNVEV (reference sequence). CDR3 DNA: TGTGCCAGCAAATTACGAAAAGTCGGACAGGGGTTAACTGGGGCCAACGTCCTGACTTTC. It encodes CASKLRKVGQGLTGANVLTF.